This T cell receptor beta chain is drawn from a study of T cell responses to AZD1222 COVID-19 vaccine. Regarding the study as a whole: Within unmutated variant regions lay the reported targets of nearly half of spike-specific TCRs. There were mostly white British donors and more females than males, and clonal diversity was possibly underestimated. Spike-specific TCR breadth rose after two AZD1222 doses, and depth rose as well. AZD1222 recipients seropositive at baseline numbered only 6 or 7.

About this clone itself: Its cognate antigen is unknown.

Using immunoSEQ multiplex PCR, the repertoire was profiled, and TCRdb retains in-frame clones only, with some absent. The table shows about 120,000 clones, with approximately 90% occurring only once. Trimming cost V 6 bases and J 0 bases, with 15 bases left between them. CDR3 size: 17 residues. Germline-derived CDR1 and CDR2 are SEHNR and FQNEAQ (reference sequence). The origin of this receptor is an adult who received the AZD1222 COVID-19 vaccine. Material: peripheral blood, obtained 28 days after the second AZD1222 dose. The chain has TRBV7-9 and TRBJ1-6; unclear D gene. The CDR3 is CASSQDSPGSYNSPLHF. In DNA, the CDR3 is TGTGCCAGCAGTCAAGACTCCCCCGGCTCCTATAATTCACCCCTCCACTTT.